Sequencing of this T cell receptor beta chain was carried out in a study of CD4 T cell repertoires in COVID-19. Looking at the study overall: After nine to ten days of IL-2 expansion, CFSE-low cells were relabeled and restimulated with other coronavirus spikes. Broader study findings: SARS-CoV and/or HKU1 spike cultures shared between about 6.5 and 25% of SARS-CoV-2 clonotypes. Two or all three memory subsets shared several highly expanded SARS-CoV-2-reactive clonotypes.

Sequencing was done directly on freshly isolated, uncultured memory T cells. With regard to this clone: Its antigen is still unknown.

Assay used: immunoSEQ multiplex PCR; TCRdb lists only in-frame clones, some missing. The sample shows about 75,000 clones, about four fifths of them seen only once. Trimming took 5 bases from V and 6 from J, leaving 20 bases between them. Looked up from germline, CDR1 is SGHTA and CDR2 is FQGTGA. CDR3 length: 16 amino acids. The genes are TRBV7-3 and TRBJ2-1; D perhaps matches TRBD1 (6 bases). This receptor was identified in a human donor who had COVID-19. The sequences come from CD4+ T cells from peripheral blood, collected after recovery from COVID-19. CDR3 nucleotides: TGTGCCAGCAGCCAGACGAGGACGGAACAGGGCAATGAGCAGTTCTTC. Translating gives CASSQTRTEQGNEQFF.